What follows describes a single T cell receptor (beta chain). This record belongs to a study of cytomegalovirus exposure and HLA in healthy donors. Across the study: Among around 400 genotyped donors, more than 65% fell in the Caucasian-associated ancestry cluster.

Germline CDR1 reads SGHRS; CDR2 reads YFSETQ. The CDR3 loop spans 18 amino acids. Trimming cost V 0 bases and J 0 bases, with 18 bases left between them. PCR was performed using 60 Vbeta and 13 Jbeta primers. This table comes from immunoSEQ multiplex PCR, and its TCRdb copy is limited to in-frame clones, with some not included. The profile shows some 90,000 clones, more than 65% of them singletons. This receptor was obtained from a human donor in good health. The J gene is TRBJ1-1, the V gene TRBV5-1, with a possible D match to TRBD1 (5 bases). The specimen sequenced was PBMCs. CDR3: CASSLVGRSSGVNTEAFF. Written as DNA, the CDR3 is TGCGCCAGCAGCTTGGTGGGGCGGTCGAGCGGGGTGAACACTGAAGCTTTCTTT.